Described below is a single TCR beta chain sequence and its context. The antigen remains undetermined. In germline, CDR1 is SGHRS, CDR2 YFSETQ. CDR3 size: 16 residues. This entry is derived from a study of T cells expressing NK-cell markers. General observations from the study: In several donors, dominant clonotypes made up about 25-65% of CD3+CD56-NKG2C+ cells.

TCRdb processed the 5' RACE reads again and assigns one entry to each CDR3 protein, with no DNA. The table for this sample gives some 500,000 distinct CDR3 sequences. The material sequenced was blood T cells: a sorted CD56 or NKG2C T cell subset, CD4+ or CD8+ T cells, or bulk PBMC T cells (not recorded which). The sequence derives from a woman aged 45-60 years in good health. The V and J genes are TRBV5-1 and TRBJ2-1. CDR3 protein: CASSLIGSGSYNEQFF.